A single sample is the source of the 18 T cell receptor beta chains below, sequenced in a study of persistence of HIV-infected CD4 T cells. This was the immunoSEQ version 4 assay in survey mode. Assay: immunoSEQ multiplex PCR; the TCRdb copy retains only in-frame clones and omits some. The profile shows 36,000 or so clones, approximately 78% of them singletons. Cells were stimulated with overlapping HIV-1 Gag 15-mer peptides. Memory cells lacking CD40L and CD69 with high CD45RO were sorted. These receptors have no identified antigens. The sequences come from cultured CD4+ T cells from PBMCs, collected from a patient who received antiretroviral therapy. The receptors originated from an adult with HIV. The donor label of this sample is uncertain.

The rearrangement joins TRBV27 to TRBJ1-4; tentative D call: TRBD1 (5 bases). The CDR3 consists of 12 residues. The V gene lost 7 bases and the J gene lost 7 bases, with 10 bases spanning the gap. CDR1 and CDR2 from the germline V gene are MNHEY and SMNVEV (reference sequence). CDR3 in amino acids: CASKAGTEKLFF. The CDR3 DNA is TGTGCCAGCAAAGCCGGGACTGAAAAACTGTTTTTT.

Details on this clone: Other DNA sequences within the sample encode an identical CDR3. The V call is TRBV19, the J call TRBJ2-1, with D maybe TRBD2 (6 bases). Germline CDR1 and CDR2: LNHDA and SQIVND (reference sequence). V was cut by 1 base and J by 4 bases, with 8 bases left in between. The CDR3 is 14 residues long. The CDR3 DNA reads TGTGCCAGTAGTATAGTCGGAGGGTACAATGAGCAGTTCTTC. The encoded protein is CASSIVGGYNEQFF.

The genes are TRBV19 and TRBJ1-4, with 7 nucleotides matching TRBD1. J lost 2 bases, V lost 4 bases, and 1 base had no gene match. The CDR3 sequence is 14 residues long. The germline V gene encodes CDR1 LNHDA and CDR2 SQIVND (reference sequence). CDR3 DNA sequence: TGTGCCAGTAGTAAGGGACAGACTAATGAAAAACTGTTTTTT. It encodes CASSKGQTNEKLFF.

V usage is TRBV6-2 or TRBV6-3 and J usage is TRBJ2-3; the D is unclear. The CDR3 length is 15 residues. Per the germline V gene, CDR1 is MNHEY and CDR2 is SVGEGT. V lost 6 bases to trimming and J lost 1 base, with 14 bases between them. The DNA for the CDR3 is TGTGCCAGCAGCTTACAGCCAACCCGCACAGATACGCAGTATTTT. It codes for CASSLQPTRTDTQYF.

The rearrangement uses TRBV30 and TRBJ1-2; the D gene is possibly TRBD1 (5 bases). This CDR3 contains 13 residues. The V gene lost 6 bases and the J gene lost 4 bases, with 15 bases spanning the gap. Germline assignment: CDR1 GTSNPN and CDR2 SVGIG (reference sequence). The CDR3 region has the DNA TGTGCCTGTCCTTGGGACGGGGCCTATGGCTACACCTTC. Translating it yields CACPWDGAYGYTF. Combining the CDR3 with reference TRBV30 and TRBJ1-2 gives the whole variable domain SQTIHQWPATLVQPVGSPLSLECTVEGTSNPNLYWYRQAAGRGLQLLFYSVGIGQISSEVPQNLSASRPQDRQFILSSKKLLLSDSGFYLCACPWDGAYGYTFGSGTRLTVV.

The chain uses TRBV4-2 and TRBJ1-4; D gene unclear. Germline V gene sequence: CDR1 LGHNA, CDR2 YNFKEQ. V shed 0 bases and J shed 3 bases, with 14 bases lying between them. CDR3 length: 17 amino acids. CDR3 in amino acids: CASSQEGPGRPNEKLFF. The CDR3 bases are TGTGCCAGCAGCCAAGAGGGCCCGGGGAGACCTAATGAAAAACTGTTTTTT.

The V call is TRBV7-6, the J call TRBJ2-1, with 12 bases that match TRBD2. The CDR3 consists of 15 residues. The junction had 5 bases not matched to a gene; V was cut back by 6 bases and J by 5 bases. The germline V gene has CDR1 SGHVS and CDR2 FNYEAQ. CDR3 coding DNA: TGTGCCAGCAGTGGCCTAGCGGGGGGGCACAATGAGCAGTTCTTC. Translated: CASSGLAGGHNEQFF.

The J gene is TRBJ2-3, the V gene TRBV29-1; TRBD2 aligns across 8 bases. Germline CDR1 SQVTM, CDR2 ANQGSEA. The J segment lost 6 bases and the V segment lost 1 base, leaving 3 bases of the junction unmatched. The CDR3 has 13 residues. The CDR3 loop is CSVEVGGVDTQYF. The CDR3, as DNA: TGCAGCGTTGAAGTCGGGGGGGTGGATACGCAGTATTTT.

The V call is TRBV2, the J call TRBJ1-1, with D tentatively TRBD1 (5 bases). This CDR3 comprises 13 residues. Trimming stripped 6 bases from V and 1 base from J, with 9 bases between. From germline, CDR1 is SNHLY and CDR2 FYNNEI. DNA for the CDR3: TGTGCCAGCAGCTCCACAGGGAACACTGAAGCTTTCTTT. Translation gives CASSSTGNTEAFF.

The chain recombines TRBV4-1 with TRBJ1-2; weak D call: TRBD1 (5 bases). This CDR3 region has 18 residues. V was trimmed by 0 bases and J by 1 base, leaving 18 bases between them. Germline V gene sequence: CDR1 MGHRA, CDR2 YSYEKL. CDR3 protein: CASSQENRFGTDNYGYTF. CDR3 coding DNA: TGCGCCAGCAGCCAAGAGAACCGATTTGGGACGGATAACTATGGCTACACCTTC.

CDR3 DNA: TGTGCCAGTAGTATAGACGCAAGCAACTATGGCTACACCTTC. Protein sequence: CASSIDASNYGYTF. The chain combines TRBV19 with TRBJ1-2, with no clear D. The V and J ends lost 0 bases and 2 bases respectively, with 7 bases between them. Germline V CDR1 and CDR2: LNHDA, SQIVND (reference sequence). This CDR3 spans 14 amino acids.

V gene TRBV28 combines with J gene TRBJ2-1; D not resolved. Germline V CDR1 and CDR2: MDHEN, SYDVKM. V was cut by 6 bases and J by 4 bases, with 10 bases left in between. The CDR3 spans 13 residues. This chain's CDR3 is CASSLTPYNEQFF. In nucleotides, the CDR3 is TGTGCCAGCAGCCTGACACCTTACAATGAGCAGTTCTTC.

The CDR3 is CASSILPPIDRDEQYV. CDR3 in DNA: TGTGCCAGTAGTATCCTTCCCCCTATAGACAGGGACGAGCAGTACGTC. The chain recombines TRBV19 with TRBJ2-7; TRBD1 matches at 7 bases. Germline V CDR1 and CDR2: LNHDA, SQIVND (reference sequence). Trimming removed 3 bases from V and 5 bases from J; junction bases left unmatched: 13. The CDR3 covers 16 residues.

The sample holds one count of this clone. The V call is TRBV6-5, the J call TRBJ1-1, with TRBD1 matching over 7 bases. The length of the CDR3 is 13 residues. V lost 8 bases to trimming and J lost 4 bases; unmatched junction nucleotides: 7. The germline CDR1 and CDR2 sequences are MNHEY and SVGAGI. The CDR3 loop reads CASGRQGGTEAFF. In nucleotides, the CDR3 is TGTGCCAGCGGCAGACAGGGCGGCACTGAAGCTTTCTTT.

In this sample, this clone turned up once. J is TRBJ2-1 and V is TRBV6-5, with TRBD2 matching 8 bases. The length of the CDR3 is 15 residues. CDR1 and CDR2 from the germline V gene are MNHEY and SVGAGI. The V and J ends lost 7 bases and 9 bases, in that order; junction bases with no gene match: 14. The CDR3 DNA reads as TGTGCCAGCATCGAAACGGGGGGGCCCGCGGCTGAGCAGTTCTTC. It encodes CASIETGGPAAEQFF.

The chain uses TRBV19 and TRBJ1-2; D not certain. Per the germline V gene, CDR1 is LNHDA and CDR2 is SQIVND (reference sequence). The CDR3 is 12 residues long. Trimming took 7 bases from V and 8 from J, leaving 14 bases between them. The CDR3 spells CASTRREGGYTF. The CDR3 coding sequence is TGTGCCAGTACCAGGAGGGAGGGAGGCTACACCTTC.

The count of this clone is one. This sequence joins TRBV4-1 and TRBJ1-5; D remains unclear. Germline-derived CDR1 and CDR2 are MGHRA and YSYEKL. With 1 base removed from V and 0 bases from J, the gap between germline ends came to 7 bases. The CDR3 totals 15 residues. The CDR3 DNA sequence: TGCGCCAGCAGCCAAGTCGGAGATAGCAATCAGCCCCAGCATTTT. Its protein is CASSQVGDSNQPQHF.

Only a few counts were recorded for this clone. The chain uses TRBV6-1 and TRBJ2-3; TRBD2 matches 10 bases. Germline V lookup: CDR1 MNHNS, CDR2 SASEGT. Trimming cost V 3 bases and J 1 base; bases outside gene matches: 4. The CDR3 extends over 16 amino acids. Written as DNA, the CDR3 is TGTGCCAGCAGTGAGATTACTAGCGGGGGCACAGATACGCAGTATTTT. This sequence encodes CASSEITSGGTDTQYF.